A selection of T cell receptor beta chains follows, all from one sample in a study of CD8 T cells in ankylosing spondylitis. Via MiXCR, TCRdb re-called the 5' RACE reads, giving one row per CDR3 protein. The sample carries roughly 130,000 distinct CDR3 sequences, 6% to 8.5% recorded once. The sample taken for sequencing was blood, either unsorted or a sorted T cell fraction (not recorded which). The receptors originated from a male donor with ankylosing spondylitis or in good health (not recorded which). CDR3s include the opening cysteine and the closing phenylalanine or tryptophan. Fields, in order: CDR3 length, J gene, V gene, clone size, D gene, CDR3 DNA, CDR3 protein. The D gene is left open where the match is weak. Expanded clones are given a class, and other clones once, few, many or no size at all.

16 TRBJ2-3 TRBV12-3/TRBV12-4 many TRBD2 TGTGCCAGCAGTTTCACCAGCGGGGTTAGCACAGATACGCAGTATTTT CASSFTSGVSTDTQYF
14 TRBJ2-3 TRBV5-1 many . TGCGCCAGCAGCCACGGGACCCTCACAGATACGCAGTATTTT CASSHGTLTDTQYF
12 TRBJ2-2 TRBV12-3/TRBV12-4 many . TGTGCCAGCAGTTCGGACTCGGGGGAGCTGTTTTTT CASSSDSGELFF
15 TRBJ2-3 TRBV3-1 many . TGTGCCAGCAGCCACGGCTTTGGTAGCACAGATACGCAGTATTTT CASSHGFGSTDTQYF
14 TRBJ2-7 TRBV20-1 many . TGCAGTGCTAGCACCCGGGACAAATTTTACGAGCAGTACTTC CSASTRDKFYEQYF
16 TRBJ2-3 TRBV29-1 many . TGCAGCGCCGTACCCGGGGACACATCGCCCACAGATACGCAGTATTTT CSAVPGDTSPTDTQYF
17 TRBJ2-3 TRBV5-4 few TRBD2 TGTGCCAGCAGCTTGAGACTAGCGGGGGGCACCACAGATACGCAGTATTTT CASSLRLAGGTTDTQYF
14 TRBJ1-5 TRBV2 many . TGTGCCAGCAGTCAGGACAGTAGCAATCAGCCCCAGCATTTT CASSQDSSNQPQHF
13 TRBJ2-2 TRBV20-1 few . TGCAGTGCTAGGAGGCAGAACACCGGGGAGCTGTTTTTT CSARRQNTGELFF
17 TRBJ2-7 TRBV20-1 many TRBD2 TGCAGTGCTAGAGGGACTAGCGGGGGGCGGGCAAAATACGAGCAGTACTTC CSARGTSGGRAKYEQYF
16 TRBJ1-1 TRBV5-1 many TRBD1 TGCGCCAGCAGCTTAAGGACAGGGGGTCTGACCACTGAAGCTTTCTTT CASSLRTGGLTTEAFF
11 TRBJ2-5 TRBV6-1 many . TGTGCCAGCAGTGGGGTCGAGACCCAGTACTTC CASSGVETQYF
17 TRBJ2-5 TRBV5-5 many TRBD2 TGTGCCAGCAGCTTGGCCGGGCTAGCGGTACTCCAAGAGACCCAGTACTTC CASSLAGLAVLQETQYF
15 TRBJ2-3 TRBV29-1 . TRBD2 TGCAGCGTTGTGGATAGCGGGAGTCTGGCAGATACGCAGTATTTT CSVVDSGSLADTQYF
14 TRBJ2-1 TRBV5-1 many TRBD2 TGCGCCAGCAGCTTGGGGCCGGGGGGCAATGAGCAGTTCTTC CASSLGPGGNEQFF
13 TRBJ2-5 TRBV7-2 many . TGTGCCAGCAGACCCCCAGGGCAAGAGACCCAGTACTTC CASRPPGQETQYF
16 TRBJ2-1 TRBV9 many TRBD2 TGTGCCAGCAGCGGGGGACTAGCGGTCTCCTACAATGAGCAGTTCTTC CASSGGLAVSYNEQFF
16 TRBJ2-3 TRBV5-6 . TRBD1 TGTGCCAGCAGCCCCCAGACAGGGCGCAGCACAGATACGCAGTATTTT CASSPQTGRSTDTQYF
15 TRBJ2-1 TRBV12-3/TRBV12-4 many . TGTGCCAGCAGTTTACGAGGGGGGGTGTACAATGAGCAGTTCTTC CASSLRGGVYNEQFF